This T cell receptor (beta chain) was sequenced for a study of T cells expressing NK-cell markers. Germline CDR1 reads SGHRS; CDR2 reads YFSETQ. The CDR3 totals 15 residues. TCRdb reprocessed the 5' RACE reads, keeping one entry per CDR3 protein, no DNA. This repertoire comprises about 160,000 distinct CDR3 sequences; its ten largest clones make up around 18%. This chain links TRBV5-1 with TRBJ2-1. The source is a woman between 18 and 70 years old in good health. The sample consisted of blood T cells: a sorted CD56 or NKG2C T cell subset, CD4+ or CD8+ T cells, or bulk PBMC T cells (not recorded which). Here the CDR3 reads CASSLGVIGLNEQFF. Variable domain in full (rest from reference TRBV5-1 and TRBJ2-1): KAGVTQTPRYLIKTRGQQVTLSCSPISGHRSVSWYQQTPGQGLQFLFEYFSETQRNKGNFPGRFSGRQFSNSRSEMNVSTLELGDSALYLCASSLGVIGLNEQFFGPGTRLTVL.